Following are 23 T cell receptor beta chains from one sample sequenced in a study of breast tumors, draining lymph nodes, adjacent tissues (dated by TCRdb to 2016 to 2017). Lymph node samples came from the axillary draining lymph nodes of breast cancer patients. The library was generated by multiplex PCR. The sequencer listed for this sample is Illumina HiSeq 2000. The raw public data were reprocessed by TCRdb itself: fastp quality trimming at Q25, MiXCR clonotype calling, in-frame beta chains only. Duplicate CDR3 protein sequences are folded into a single record with the most common DNA and genes. The sample yields over 250,000 distinct CDR3 sequences; around 30% were counted once. Of the sample, approximately 1% is held by the ten largest clones. Specimen: axillary lymph node tissue. Receptor source: a female donor with breast cancer. Some clones in this sample may be carry-over from other donors' samples.

This clonotype was seen a handful of times. The genes are TRBV12-3 or TRBV12-4 and TRBJ1-1; the match to TRBD1 covers 7 bases. The CDR3 is 14 amino acids. J lost 2 bases, V lost 4 bases, and 4 bases had no gene match. CDR3 loop: CASSYRTGNTEAFF. As DNA, the CDR3 is TGTGCCAGCAGTTACAGGACAGGTAACACTGAAGCTTTCTTT.

This chain connects TRBV25-1 to TRBJ2-5, with D possibly TRBD2 on 5 matching bases. V lost 2 bases to trimming and J lost 5 bases, with 9 bases between them. The CDR3 loop spans 13 amino acids. Germline V CDR1 and CDR2: MGHDK, SYGVNS. This chain's CDR3 is CASSEPGIETQYF. In DNA, the CDR3 is TGTGCCAGCAGTGAACCCGGGATTGAGACCCAGTACTTC.

This clonotype was detected ten times or more. This chain links TRBV24-1 with TRBJ1-2; 10 nucleotides agree with TRBD1. Germline loops: CDR1 KGHDR, CDR2 SFDVKD. Losses at the gene ends were 9 bases for V and 4 bases for J; bases not matched to a gene: 7. The CDR3 runs 14 residues. CDR3 region: CATSGTGDAYGYTF. As DNA, the CDR3 is TGTGCCACCTCCGGGACAGGGGACGCCTATGGCTACACCTTC.

This chain links TRBV9 with TRBJ1-6; D gene uncertain. Germline V gene data show CDR1 as SGDLS and CDR2 as YYNGEE. Trimming took 0 bases from V and 0 from J, leaving 13 bases between them. The CDR3 has 18 residues. CDR3 DNA: TGTGCCAGCAGCGTAGCGGTTAGCGGGAGCTCCTATAATTCACCCCTCCACTTT. It specifies CASSVAVSGSSYNSPLHF. Using reference TRBV9 and TRBJ1-6 for the parts outside the CDR3, the full variable domain is DSGVTQTPKHLITATGQRVTLRCSPRSGDLSVYWYQQSLDQGLQFLIQYYNGEERAKGNILERFSAQQFPDLHSELNLSSLELGDSALYFCASSVAVSGSSYNSPLHFGNGTRLTVT.

This sequence joins TRBV28 and TRBJ1-5; the D is unclear. Germline-derived CDR1 and CDR2 are MDHEN and SYDVKM. V was shortened by 6 bases and J by 7 bases, with 10 bases between the two germline ends. This CDR3 is built from 12 residues. This chain's CDR3 is CASSLPRQPQHF. Here the CDR3 DNA reads TGTGCCAGCAGCCTTCCACGACAGCCCCAGCATTTT.

This clonotype occurred many times. V usage is TRBV12-3 or TRBV12-4 and J usage is TRBJ2-6, with TRBD1 matching over 10 bases. The CDR3 loop spans 16 amino acids. V dropped 5 bases and J dropped 0; count of bases not matched to a gene: 1. The DNA for the CDR3 is TGTGCCAGCAGTCGACAGGGGGCCTCTGGGGCCAACGTCCTGACTTTC. This translates into CASSRQGASGANVLTF.

Many counts were recorded for this clonotype. CDR3 sequence: CASSSLAGGNEQYF. The CDR3 coding sequence is TGTGCCAGCAGCTCTTTAGCGGGAGGGAACGAGCAGTACTTC. The chain uses TRBV11-2 and TRBJ2-7, with 11 nucleotides matching TRBD2. The CDR3 extends over 14 amino acids. After removal of 4 bases from V and 5 bases from J, the junction contained 4 bases not matched to a gene. CDR1 and CDR2 from the germline V gene are SGHAT and FQNNGV.

J is TRBJ1-2 and V is TRBV7-2; TRBD1 agrees at 7 bases. The CDR3 consists of 16 residues. CDR1 is SGHTA and CDR2 is FQGNSA in the germline V gene. Unmatched junction bases numbered 9, after V lost 2 bases and J lost 3 bases. CDR3 nucleotide sequence: TGTGCCAGCAGCTTACCTATAACAGGGGTCTACTATGGCTACACCTTC. Translation: CASSLPITGVYYGYTF.

Details on this clonotype: A much larger clonotype is one base distant, so this may be a read error. The chain carries TRBV6-5 and TRBJ1-6; tentative D call: TRBD1 (6 bases). Deletions cut 6 bases from V and 8 bases from J, with 14 bases between. Looked up from germline, CDR1 is MNHEY and CDR2 is SVGAGI. The length of the CDR3 is 14 residues. The CDR3 DNA reads TGTGCCAGCAGGCCCGGGACAACTCATTCACCCCTCCACTTT. Residues: CASRPGTTHSPLHF.

This chain connects TRBV7-8 to TRBJ2-2; 12 positions agree with TRBD2. From germline, CDR1 is SGHVS and CDR2 FQNEAQ. There are 17 residues in the CDR3. The J segment lost 12 bases and the V segment lost 0 bases, leaving 11 bases of the junction unmatched. CDR3 nucleotide sequence: TGTGCCAGCAGCTTAGCGCTAGCGGGAGGGCCTGCGGGGCAGCTGTTTTTT. Its translation is CASSLALAGGPAGQLFF.

The rearrangement joins TRBV6-1 to TRBJ2-3, with 10 bases fitting TRBD2. Unmatched junction bases numbered 15, after V lost 7 bases and J lost 5 bases. The CDR3 consists of 17 residues. Germline values: CDR1 MNHNS, CDR2 SASEGT. CDR3 amino acids: CASTFRVLAGVEDTQYF. DNA of the CDR3: TGTGCCAGCACCTTTAGGGTTCTAGCGGGAGTTGAAGATACGCAGTATTTT.

This clonotype was observed at least ten times. J is TRBJ2-5 and V is TRBV4-2, with D possibly being TRBD1 (5 bases). In germline, CDR1 is LGHNA, CDR2 YNFKEQ. The CDR3 is made up of 15 amino acids. V lost 3 bases and J lost 5, with 16 bases in between. This chain's CDR3 is CASSQLQDPFETQYF. CDR3 in DNA: TGTGCCAGCAGCCAGCTACAGGATCCTTTTGAGACCCAGTACTTC.

This clonotype was recorded many times. The chain uses TRBV4-3 and TRBJ1-5, with D tentatively TRBD1 (5 bases). Germline assignment: CDR1 LGHNA and CDR2 YSLEER. The V and J ends lost 8 bases and 0 bases respectively, with 17 bases between them. The CDR3 is 16 residues long. CDR3 DNA: TGCGCCAGCCCCGGAAGGGGCATATTTAGCAATCAGCCCCAGCATTTT. This encodes CASPGRGIFSNQPQHF.

There are many counts of this clonotype. The CDR3 nucleotides are TGTGCCAGCAGTCTACAGGCTCGCAATTCACCCCTCCACTTT. This gives the protein CASSLQARNSPLHF. The genes are TRBV6-5 and TRBJ1-6; perhaps TRBD1 as D (5 bases). The CDR3 totals 14 residues. Germline CDR1 reads MNHEY; CDR2 reads SVGAGI. With 5 bases removed from V and 7 bases from J, the gap between germline ends came to 12 bases.

This clonotype appeared many times. This chain joins TRBV19 and TRBJ1-3, with D uncertain. The CDR3 sequence is 11 residues long. Germline-derived CDR1 and CDR2 are LNHDA and SQIVND (reference sequence). Between the trimmed V and J ends, which lost 6 bases and 2 bases, there was a span of 2 bases. CDR3 in amino acids: CASSPGNTIYF. The CDR3 DNA follows: TGTGCCAGTAGCCCTGGAAACACCATATATTTT.

This clonotype was found many times. The chain couples TRBV12-3 or TRBV12-4 to TRBJ1-6; D is uncertain. V was trimmed by 5 bases and J by 0 bases, leaving 8 bases between them. This CDR3 has 15 residues. This CDR3 reads CASSQHSSYNSPLHF. CDR3 bases: TGTGCCAGCAGTCAACACAGCTCCTATAATTCACCCCTCCACTTT.

This clonotype was picked up many times. The chain joins TRBV9 to TRBJ2-7, with 8 bases matching TRBD2. V gave up 0 bases and J gave up 3 bases; unmatched junction bases: 5. Germline V CDR1 and CDR2: SGDLS, YYNGEE. The CDR3 contains 15 residues. This CDR3 reads CASSVAIAGIYEQYF. CDR3 sequence (DNA): TGTGCCAGCAGCGTAGCAATAGCGGGAATCTACGAGCAGTACTTC.

In its sample, this clonotype was seen many times. The chain links TRBV30 to TRBJ1-2; the D gene is possibly TRBD1 (5 bases). The CDR3 is 12 amino acids. Germline V gene lookup returns CDR1 GTSNPN and CDR2 SVGIG (reference sequence). V was pared by 0 bases and J by 9 bases, with 11 bases between. CDR3 protein: CAWSVPGARYTF. The DNA of the CDR3 is TGTGCCTGGAGTGTACCTGGGGCGCGCTACACCTTC.

This clonotype has at least ten counts. The V and J genes are TRBV27 and TRBJ2-7, with D unresolved. CDR1 MNHEY and CDR2 SMNVEV come from the germline V gene (reference sequence). V gave up 5 bases and J gave up 1 base, with 9 bases separating them. CDR3 length: 13 residues. This CDR3 reads CASSPRVSYEQYF. DNA of the CDR3: TGTGCCAGCAGTCCCAGAGTTTCCTACGAGCAGTACTTC.

This clonotype was observed many times. The chain carries TRBV5-1 and TRBJ2-1, with D tentatively TRBD2 (6 bases). The CDR3 runs to 15 residues. Trimming cost V 3 bases and J 8 bases, with 18 bases left between them. The germline gives CDR1 SGHRS, CDR2 YFSETQ. CDR3 sequence (DNA): TGCGCCAGCAGCTCCCCGGGACTGGGACTTGATGAGCAGTTCTTC. This encodes CASSSPGLGLDEQFF.

This clonotype occurred many times. The gene calls are TRBV20-1 and TRBJ2-1, with D perhaps TRBD2 (6 bases). The CDR3 extends over 14 amino acids. Germline-derived CDR1 and CDR2 are DFQATT and SNEGSKA (reference sequence). Trimming left V 3 bases short and J 7 bases short, with 16 bases between. The CDR3 DNA sequence: TGCAGTGCTAGTTCGTCTAGCGATGGGAATGAGCAGTTCTTC. It yields the protein CSASSSSDGNEQFF.

The rearrangement joins TRBV27 to TRBJ1-5, with a possible D match to TRBD1 (6 bases). Trimming removed 5 bases from V and 2 bases from J, with 22 bases in between. CDR3 size: 18 residues. Germline assignment: CDR1 MNHEY and CDR2 SMNVEV (reference sequence). The CDR3 loop reads CASSLGGRGGARNQPQHF. As DNA, the CDR3 is TGTGCCAGCAGTCTAGGAGGGCGTGGGGGCGCACGCAATCAGCCCCAGCATTTT.

For this clonotype: A read error is possible here, since a much larger clone lies one base away. The J gene is TRBJ1-2, the V gene TRBV5-8, with D possibly matching TRBD1 (5 bases). Germline CDR1 SGHTS, CDR2 YDEGEE. CDR3 length equals 13 residues. With 3 bases removed from V and 12 bases from J, the gap between germline ends came to 18 bases. The CDR3 loop reads CASSWGSATVNTF. The DNA for the CDR3 is TGTGCCAGCAGCTGGGGAAGCGCGACAGTCAACACCTTC.